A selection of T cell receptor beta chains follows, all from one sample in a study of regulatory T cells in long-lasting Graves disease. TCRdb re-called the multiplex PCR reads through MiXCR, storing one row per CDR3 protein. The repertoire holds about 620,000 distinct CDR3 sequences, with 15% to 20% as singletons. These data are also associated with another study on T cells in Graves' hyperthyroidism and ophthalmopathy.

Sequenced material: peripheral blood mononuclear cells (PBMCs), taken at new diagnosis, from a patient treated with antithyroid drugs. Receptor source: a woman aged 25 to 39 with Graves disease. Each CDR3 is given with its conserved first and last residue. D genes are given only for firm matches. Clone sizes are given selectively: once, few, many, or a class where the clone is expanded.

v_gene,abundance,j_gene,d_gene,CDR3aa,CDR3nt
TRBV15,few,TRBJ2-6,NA,CATSRDLNSGANVLTF,TGTGCCACCAGCAGAGATCTTAACTCTGGGGCCAACGTCCTGACTTTC
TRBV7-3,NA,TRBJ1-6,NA,CASSLGRVNSPLHF,TGTGCCAGCAGCTTGGGCAGGGTTAATTCACCCCTCCACTTT
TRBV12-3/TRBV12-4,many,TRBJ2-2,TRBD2,CASSRSRKREGRTGELFF,TGTGCCAGCAGCCGTTCAAGAAAGCGGGAGGGCCGTACCGGGGAGCTGTTTTTT
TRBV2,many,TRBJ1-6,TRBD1,CASSQGVSPLHF,TGTGCCAGCAGTCAGGGGGTTTCACCCCTCCACTTT
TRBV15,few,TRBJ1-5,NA,CATSRARSGQPQHF,TGTGCCACCAGCAGAGCCAGGTCGGGGCAACCCCAGCATTTT
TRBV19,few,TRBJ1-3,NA,CASRSPGRSGNTIYF,TGTGCCAGTAGATCACCGGGACGCTCTGGAAACACCATATATTTT
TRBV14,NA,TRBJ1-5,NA,CASSQGGGASNQPQHF,TGTGCCAGCAGCCAAGGCGGGGGGGCGAGCAATCAGCCCCAACATTTT
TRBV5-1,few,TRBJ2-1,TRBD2,CASSLVGGSRNEQFF,TGCGCCAGCAGCTTGGTGGGGGGGTCGAGGAATGAGCAGTTCTTC
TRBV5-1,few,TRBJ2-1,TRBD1,CASSLGGQGLGNEQFF,TGCGCCAGCAGCTTGGGGGGACAGGGGCTGGGAAATGAGCAGTTCTTC
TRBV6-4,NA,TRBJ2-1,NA,CASSPTMGREQFF,TGTGCCAGCAGTCCTACCATGGGGCGAGAGCAGTTCTTC
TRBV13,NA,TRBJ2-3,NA,CASSNSRTRRGSYEPQYF,TGTGCCAGCAGCAATAGCCGGACAAGGCGCGGCTCCTATGAGCCCCAGTATTTT
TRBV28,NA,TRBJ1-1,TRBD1,CASSHLDRGITEAFF,TGTGCCAGCAGTCACCTCGACAGGGGGATCACTGAAGCTTTCTTT
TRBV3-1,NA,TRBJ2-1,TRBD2,CASSQGIAGGGEQFF,TGTGCCAGCAGCCAAGGAATAGCGGGAGGCGGTGAGCAGTTCTTC
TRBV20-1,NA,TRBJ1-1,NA,CSAEQAANTEAFF,TGCAGTGCTGAACAGGCGGCGAACACTGAAGCTTTCTTT
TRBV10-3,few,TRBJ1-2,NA,CAISGVSGKRGYTF,TGTGCCATCAGTGGGGTTTCGGGGAAGAGGGGCTACACCTTC
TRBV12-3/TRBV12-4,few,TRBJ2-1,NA,CASSLAISDEQFF,TGTGCCAGCAGTTTAGCCATCTCGGATGAGCAGTTCTTC
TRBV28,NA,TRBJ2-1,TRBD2,CASIGPIAGRYNEQFF,TGTGCCAGCATTGGCCCTATAGCGGGACGGTACAATGAGCAGTTCTTC
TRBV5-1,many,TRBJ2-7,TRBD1,CASSWDRVTNEQYF,TGCGCCAGCAGCTGGGACAGGGTTACGAACGAGCAGTACTTC
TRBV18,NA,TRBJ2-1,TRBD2,CASSQSGLAGVNEQFF,TGTGCCAGCTCACAATCCGGCCTAGCGGGAGTGAATGAGCAGTTCTTC
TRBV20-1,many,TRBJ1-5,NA,CSASVYSNQPQHF,TGCAGTGCTAGCGTCTATAGCAATCAGCCCCAGCATTTT
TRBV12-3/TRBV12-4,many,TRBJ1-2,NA,CAVLADYGYTF,TGTGCCGTCCTTGCGGATTATGGCTACACCTTC
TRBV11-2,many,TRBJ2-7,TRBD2,CASSFGRESYEQYF,TGTGCCAGCAGCTTTGGGCGGGAGTCCTACGAGCAGTACTTC
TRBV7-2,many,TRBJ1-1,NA,CASSLAVETEAFF,TGTGCCAGCAGCTTAGCGGTAGAGACTGAAGCTTTCTTT
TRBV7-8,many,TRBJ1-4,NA,CASSKLPQATNEKLFF,TGTGCCAGCAGCAAACTACCTCAGGCAACTAATGAAAAACTGTTTTTT
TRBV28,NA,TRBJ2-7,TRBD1,CASIDRGLGSYF,TGTGCCAGCATCGACAGGGGCCTAGGGTCGTACTTC
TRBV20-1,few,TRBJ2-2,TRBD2,CSASGGRDRELFF,TGCAGTGCCAGTGGGGGGAGGGATCGGGAGCTGTTTTTT
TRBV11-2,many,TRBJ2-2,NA,CASSRFRQVSGELFF,TGTGCCAGCAGCCGATTTCGACAGGTCTCCGGGGAGCTGTTTTTT
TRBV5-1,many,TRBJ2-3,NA,CASSLLGTKTDTQYF,TGCGCCAGCAGCTTGTTGGGGACAAAGACAGATACGCAGTATTTT
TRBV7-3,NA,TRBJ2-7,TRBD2,CASSLSGGWGLAGGEQYF,TGTGCCAGCAGCTTATCCGGGGGCTGGGGACTAGCGGGAGGGGAGCAGTACTTC
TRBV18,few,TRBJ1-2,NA,CASSPLERNGYTF,TGTGCCAGCTCACCACTCGAGAGAAATGGCTACACCTTC
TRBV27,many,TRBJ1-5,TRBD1,CATRVGQGNQPQHF,TGTGCCACCAGGGTCGGACAGGGCAACCAGCCCCAGCATTTT
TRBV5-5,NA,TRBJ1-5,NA,CASSLGGAYNQPQHF,TGTGCCAGCAGCTTAGGAGGGGCCTACAATCAGCCCCAGCATTTT
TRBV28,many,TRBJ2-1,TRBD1,CASSPGTGIRDEQFF,TGTGCCAGCAGTCCTGGGACAGGGATTAGGGATGAGCAGTTCTTC
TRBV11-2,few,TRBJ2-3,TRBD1,CASSSRTGRGTDTQYF,TGTGCCAGCAGCTCCCGGACAGGGAGAGGCACAGATACGCAGTATTTT
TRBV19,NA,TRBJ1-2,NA,CASSIVEWTLGYTF,TGTGCCAGTAGTATAGTCGAGTGGACACTTGGCTACACCTTC
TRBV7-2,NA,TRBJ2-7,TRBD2,CASSRGLEYEQYF,TGTGCCAGCAGCCGCGGACTAGAATACGAGCAGTACTTC
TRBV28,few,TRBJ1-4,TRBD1,CASSLYAGGYEKLFF,TGTGCCAGCAGTTTATATGCAGGGGGATATGAAAAACTGTTTTTT
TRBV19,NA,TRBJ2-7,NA,CASSIGAGPSPAYEQYF,TGTGCCAGTAGTATAGGAGCCGGACCGTCGCCCGCCTACGAGCAGTACTTC
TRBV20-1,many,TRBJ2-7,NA,CSARKTGNSYEQYF,TGCAGTGCTAGAAAGACAGGAAACTCCTACGAGCAGTACTTC
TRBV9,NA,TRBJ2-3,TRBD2,CASSDSGISTDTQYF,TGTGCCAGCAGCGACAGCGGGATTAGCACAGATACGCAGTATTTT
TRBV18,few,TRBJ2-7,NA,CASSPGSAYEQYF,TGTGCCAGCTCACCCGGATCTGCCTACGAGCAGTACTTC
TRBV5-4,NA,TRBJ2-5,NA,CASSLIGARQETQYF,TGTGCCAGCAGCTTGATAGGGGCTCGTCAAGAGACCCAGTACTTC
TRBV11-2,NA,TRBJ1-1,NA,CASSIRTAGIGTEAFF,TGTGCCAGCAGCATTCGGACAGCCGGGATAGGTACTGAAGCTTTCTTT
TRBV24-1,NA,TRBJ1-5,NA,CATSDSASPGPQHF,TGTGCCACCAGTGATTCGGCCAGCCCAGGGCCCCAGCATTTT
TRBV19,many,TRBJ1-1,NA,CASHFRDGARRGTEAFF,TGTGCCAGCCATTTCAGGGACGGGGCGCGACGGGGGACTGAAGCTTTCTTT
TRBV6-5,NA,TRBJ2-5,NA,CASSFTYQETQYF,TGTGCCAGCAGTTTCACATACCAAGAGACCCAGTACTTC
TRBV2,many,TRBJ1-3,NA,CASSERWTGTIYF,TGTGCCAGCAGTGAACGGTGGACGGGCACCATATATTTT
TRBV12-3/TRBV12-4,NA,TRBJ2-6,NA,CASIEKGSVVSGANVLTF,TGTGCCAGCATCGAGAAGGGCAGCGTGGTGTCTGGGGCCAACGTCCTGACTTTC
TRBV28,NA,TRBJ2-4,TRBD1,CASSRQGTKNIQYF,TGTGCCAGCAGCCGACAGGGGACCAAAAACATTCAGTACTTC
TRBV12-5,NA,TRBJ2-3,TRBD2,CASGLTSGRTDTQYF,TGTGCTAGTGGTTTGACTAGCGGACGCACAGATACGCAGTATTTT
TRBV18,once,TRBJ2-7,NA,CASSQLPRAASSSYEQYF,TGTGCCAGCTCACAACTGCCACGGGCGGCCAGTAGCTCCTACGAGCAGTACTTC
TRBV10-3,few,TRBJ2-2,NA,CAISGRFWTGELFF,TGTGCCATCAGTGGAAGGTTTTGGACCGGGGAGCTGTTTTTT
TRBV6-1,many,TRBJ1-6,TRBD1,CASSEKPQGASPLHF,TGTGCCAGCAGTGAAAAGCCACAGGGGGCTTCACCCCTCCACTTT
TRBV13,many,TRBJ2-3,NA,CASSLRGEWQYF,TGTGCCAGCAGCCTCAGGGGGGAATGGCAGTATTTT